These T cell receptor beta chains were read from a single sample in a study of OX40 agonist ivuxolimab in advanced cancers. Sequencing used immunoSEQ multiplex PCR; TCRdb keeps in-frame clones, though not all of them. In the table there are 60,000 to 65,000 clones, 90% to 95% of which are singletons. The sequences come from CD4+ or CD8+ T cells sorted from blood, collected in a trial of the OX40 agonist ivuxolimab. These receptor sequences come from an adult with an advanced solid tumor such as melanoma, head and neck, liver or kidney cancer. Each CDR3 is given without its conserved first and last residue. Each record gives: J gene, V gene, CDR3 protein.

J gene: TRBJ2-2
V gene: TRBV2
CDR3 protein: ASSEKGSGYTGELF

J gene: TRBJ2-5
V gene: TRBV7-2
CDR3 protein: ASSLTADRGVSRETQY

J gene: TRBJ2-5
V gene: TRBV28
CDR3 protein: ASSIASGPPETQY

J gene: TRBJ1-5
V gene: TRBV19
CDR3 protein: ASSTPNRRSTQH

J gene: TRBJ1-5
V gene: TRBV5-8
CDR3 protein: ASSLDSGGAIQPQH

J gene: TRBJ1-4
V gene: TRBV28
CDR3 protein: AAQTVNNEKLF

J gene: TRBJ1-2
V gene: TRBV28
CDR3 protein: ASSLGQIYGYT

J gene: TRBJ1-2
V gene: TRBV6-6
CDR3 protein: ASHRGSNYGYT

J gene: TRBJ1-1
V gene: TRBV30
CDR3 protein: AWSGFSRTNTEAF

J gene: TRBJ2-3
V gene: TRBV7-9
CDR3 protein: ASSFSRDPLPQY

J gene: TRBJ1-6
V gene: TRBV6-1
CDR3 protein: ASSEARDSPLH

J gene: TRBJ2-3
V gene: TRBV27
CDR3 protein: ASSLSGTDTQY

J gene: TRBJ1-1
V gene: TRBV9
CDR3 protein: ASSASGTLNTEAF

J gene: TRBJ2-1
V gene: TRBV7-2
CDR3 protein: ASGTAPNNEQF

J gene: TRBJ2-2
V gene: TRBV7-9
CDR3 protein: ASSKRLAVTSGDTGELF

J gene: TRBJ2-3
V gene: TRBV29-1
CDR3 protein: SAHRDTDTQY

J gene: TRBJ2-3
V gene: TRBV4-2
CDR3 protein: ASSHGASTDTQY

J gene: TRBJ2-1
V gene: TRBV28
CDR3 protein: ASSLGGRLAGVNEQF

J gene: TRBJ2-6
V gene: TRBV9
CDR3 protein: ASPRGYKQSRANVLT

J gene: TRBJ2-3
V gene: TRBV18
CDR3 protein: ASFFNPVAGERTDTQY

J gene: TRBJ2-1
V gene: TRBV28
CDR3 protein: ASSFITSAIDNEQF

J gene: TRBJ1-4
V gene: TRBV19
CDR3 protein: ASRPDRWAEKLF

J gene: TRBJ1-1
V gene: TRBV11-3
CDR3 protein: ASSLDRGYTEAF

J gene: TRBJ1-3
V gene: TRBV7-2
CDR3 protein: ASSPMGFSGNTIY

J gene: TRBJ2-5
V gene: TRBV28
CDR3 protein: ASSRAGGPRETQY

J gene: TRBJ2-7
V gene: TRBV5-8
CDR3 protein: ASSWPTYEQY

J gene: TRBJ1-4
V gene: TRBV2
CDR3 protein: ASSGTGEISWDNEKLF

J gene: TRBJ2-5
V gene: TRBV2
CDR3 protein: ASSGGLAGGQETQY

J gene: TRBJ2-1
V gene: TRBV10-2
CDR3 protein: ASSAVRTDEQF

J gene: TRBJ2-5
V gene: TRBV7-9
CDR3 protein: ASSLAGETQY

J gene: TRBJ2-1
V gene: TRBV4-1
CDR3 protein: ASSHPDRANNEQF

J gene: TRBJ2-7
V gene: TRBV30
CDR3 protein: ALKRVGYEQY

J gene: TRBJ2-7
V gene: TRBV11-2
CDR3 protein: ASSRGQGVEQY

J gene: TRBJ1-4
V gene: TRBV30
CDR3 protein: AWSVNRGAEKLF

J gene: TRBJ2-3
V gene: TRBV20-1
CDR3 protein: SASITDTQY

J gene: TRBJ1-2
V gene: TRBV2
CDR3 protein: ASSEGHSYGYT

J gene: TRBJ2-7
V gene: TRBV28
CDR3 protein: ASSLEGLAGNEQY

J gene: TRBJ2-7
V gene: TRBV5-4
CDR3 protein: ASSDSGRGSYEQY

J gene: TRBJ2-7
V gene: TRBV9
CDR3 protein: ASSVGIGTAATYEQY

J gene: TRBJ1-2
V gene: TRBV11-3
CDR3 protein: ASSFRTGLGLLT